The 29 T cell receptor beta chains below were found in one sample sequenced in a study of blood T cell repertoires in COVID-19 (dated by TCRdb to the early 2020s). Library construction relied on the immunoSEQ multiplex PCR assay. What TCRdb holds here is the immuneACCESS table cut down to in-frame rearrangements. Part of the clones is not present; checked against another copy, under half of the missing clones reflect an unresolved V gene, and the others are unexplained. In all, the sample holds about 81,000 clones, and around 80% of those were seen once. Of the sample, roughly 7.4% is held by the ten largest clones. The sample was peripheral blood. The source is a human donor in a cohort sampled during active COVID-19.

V and J are TRBV4-2 and TRBJ2-1, with unresolved D. V shed 3 bases and J shed 4 bases, with 10 bases lying between them. The length of the CDR3 is 14 residues. Germline values: CDR1 LGHNA, CDR2 YNFKEQ. CDR3 DNA sequence: TGTGCCAGCAGCCAGGAAACAGAGTACAATGAGCAGTTCTTC. As protein: CASSQETEYNEQFF.

The J gene is TRBJ2-5, the V gene TRBV10-3; 14 bases are shared with TRBD2. The J segment lost 4 bases and the V segment lost 3 bases, leaving 7 bases of the junction unmatched. Per the germline V gene, CDR1 is ENHRY and CDR2 is SYGVKD. The CDR3 sequence is 17 residues long. In nucleotides, the CDR3 is TGTGCCATCAGTGACCCGGGACTAGCGGGGGAGAGAGAGACCCAGTACTTC. Its translation: CAISDPGLAGERETQYF.

The V and J genes are TRBV5-5 and TRBJ2-3, with 11 bases fitting TRBD2. The CDR3 has 16 residues. Germline trimming cut 4 bases from V and 2 bases from J; bases unmatched to any gene: 6. Germline V CDR1 and CDR2: SGHKS, YYEKEE (reference sequence). The CDR3 spells CASSRGTSGVTDTQYF. The CDR3 DNA follows: TGTGCCAGCAGCCGAGGGACTAGCGGAGTCACAGATACGCAGTATTTT.

The rearrangement joins TRBV9 to TRBJ2-5; 8 bases align to TRBD1. CDR1 and CDR2 from the germline V gene are SGDLS and YYNGEE. V lost 4 bases to trimming and J lost 3 bases; unmatched junction nucleotides: 11. CDR3 length: 16 residues. CDR3 nucleotides: TGTGCCAGCAGCCCTCCATCCTTGACAGGGGAAGAGACCCAGTACTTC. Translation: CASSPPSLTGEETQYF.

This rearrangement joins TRBV5-1 to TRBJ2-3; 8 nucleotides line up with TRBD2. This CDR3 comprises 14 residues. The ends lost 6 bases at V and 0 bases at J; junction bases unmatched: 3. Germline values: CDR1 SGHRS, CDR2 YFSETQ. The CDR3, as DNA: TGCGCCAGCATGGTAGCGGGGAGCACAGATACGCAGTATTTT. Amino acids: CASMVAGSTDTQYF.

The rearrangement uses TRBV19 and TRBJ2-6; possible D gene TRBD1, 5 bases. The germline CDR1 and CDR2 sequences are LNHDA and SQIVND (reference sequence). This CDR3 contains 20 residues. Trimming shortened V by 7 bases and J by 0 bases, and 25 bases separated the two germline ends. The DNA of the CDR3 is TGTGCCAGTAACTCTCAACCAAAGGGGTTAGCTGGCTCTGGGGCCAACGTCCTGACTTTC. This gives the protein CASNSQPKGLAGSGANVLTF.

The rearrangement uses TRBV5-1 and TRBJ1-4; D unresolved. The CDR3 length is 15 residues. Germline-derived CDR1 and CDR2 are SGHRS and YFSETQ. The ends were cut back, 2 bases at V and 2 bases at J, with 10 bases in the middle. The CDR3 region has the DNA TGCGCCAGCAGCTTAGTGGCAGGCACTAATGAAAAACTGTTTTTT. This sequence encodes CASSLVAGTNEKLFF.

V and J are TRBV3-1 (or the pseudogene TRBV3-2) and TRBJ1-1; D remains unclear. The CDR3 runs to 13 residues. The germline V gene encodes CDR1 LGHDT and CDR2 YNNKEL (reference sequence). Trimming removed 3 bases at V and 4 bases at J, with 9 bases between. CDR3 in amino acids: CASSQYRSTEAFF. CDR3 DNA: TGTGCCAGCAGCCAGTATCGGAGCACTGAAGCTTTCTTT.

The rearrangement uses TRBV9 and TRBJ2-3; D remains unclear. Per germline, CDR1 SGDLS and CDR2 YYNGEE. There are 14 residues in the CDR3. V was pared by 0 bases and J by 6 bases, with 11 bases between. For the CDR3, the DNA is TGTGCCAGCAGCGTAGTGGCCGCACCCGATACGCAGTATTTT. Translating gives CASSVVAAPDTQYF.

This chain uses TRBV5-1 with TRBJ2-5; D is undetermined. Trimming stripped 5 bases from V and 5 bases from J, with 13 bases between. Germline CDR1 reads SGHRS; CDR2 reads YFSETQ. The CDR3 is 13 amino acids. This chain's CDR3 is CASRVRVDETQYF. The DNA for the CDR3 is TGCGCCAGCAGAGTCCGGGTAGATGAGACCCAGTACTTC.

This chain connects TRBV5-4 to TRBJ1-4; maybe TRBD1 (5 bases). The length of the CDR3 is 14 residues. CDR1 is SGHNT and CDR2 is YYREEE in the germline V gene (reference sequence). Trimming pared 0 bases from V and 7 bases from J, leaving 10 bases between. Here the CDR3 reads CASSLEGASEKLFF. The CDR3 bases are TGTGCCAGCAGCTTGGAAGGGGCGTCTGAAAAACTGTTTTTT.

The gene calls are TRBV27 and TRBJ1-6; 9 bases are shared with TRBD1. The length of the CDR3 is 16 residues. V trimming: 0 bases; J trimming: 9 bases; junction bases outside the gene matches: 6. Looked up from germline, CDR1 is MNHEY and CDR2 is SMNVEV (reference sequence). The CDR3 DNA follows: TGTGCCAGCAGTTTATCGGTAGGGACAGGGAGTTCACCCCTCCACTTT. Translated, it gives CASSLSVGTGSSPLHF.

The chain joins TRBV6-2 or TRBV6-3 to TRBJ1-2, with TRBD1 as a possible D gene (6 bases). V gave up 6 bases and J gave up 4 bases, with 15 bases separating them. The CDR3 has 14 residues. Germline V gives CDR1 MNHEY, CDR2 SVGEGT. CDR3: CASSTGGGVYGYTF. The CDR3 nucleotides are TGTGCCAGCAGCACCGGGGGGGGCGTCTATGGCTACACCTTC.

This chain links TRBV7-9 with TRBJ1-2; 8 nucleotides agree with TRBD1. The trim removed 4 bases at V and 8 bases at J, leaving 9 bases unmatched. Germline V gene data show CDR1 as SEHNR and CDR2 as FQNEAQ (reference sequence). This CDR3 region has 14 residues. The DNA of the CDR3 is TGTGCCAGCAGCTCTTTCGTGGACAGGGCCGGCTACACCTTC. Protein product: CASSSFVDRAGYTF.

V is TRBV12-3 or TRBV12-4 and J is TRBJ1-4; tentative D call: TRBD1 (5 bases). This CDR3 comprises 11 residues. V dropped 7 bases and J dropped 10 bases, with 10 bases sitting between them. This CDR3 reads CASTPGGKLFF. CDR3 in DNA: TGTGCCAGCACCCCGGGGGGAAAACTGTTTTTT.

The chain recombines TRBV12-3 or TRBV12-4 with TRBJ1-6; 7 nucleotides line up with TRBD1. This CDR3 is 13 amino acids long. V dropped 2 bases and J dropped 11; count of bases not matched to a gene: 3. CDR3 sequence (DNA): TGTGCCAGCAGTTTATCAGGGGGACCACCCCTCCACTTT. It yields the protein CASSLSGGPPLHF.

The chain is built from TRBV6-4 and TRBJ1-2; the D gene is possibly TRBD1 (5 bases). The germline gives CDR1 MRHNA, CDR2 SNTAGT. The CDR3 spans 15 residues. Trimming took 2 bases from V and 4 from J, leaving 14 bases between them. The CDR3 nucleotides are TGTGCCAGCAGTGACCGGCAGGGAGGAATCTATGGCTACACCTTC. As protein: CASSDRQGGIYGYTF.

This clone was counted a single time. The chain couples TRBV11-3 to TRBJ2-3; D possibly corresponds to TRBD2 (6 bases). This CDR3 region has 15 residues. V shed 4 bases and J shed 8 bases, with 19 bases lying between them. Germline CDR1 reads SGHNT; CDR2 reads YENEEA. The CDR3 spells CASSSKLAPSGTQYF. CDR3 in DNA: TGTGCCAGCAGCTCGAAACTAGCCCCTTCGGGTACGCAGTATTTT.

This chain joins TRBV15 and TRBJ1-5; possible D gene TRBD1, 5 bases. CDR3 length: 12 residues. Germline V CDR1 and CDR2: LNHNV, YYDKDF (reference sequence). Trimming cost V 5 bases and J 6 bases, with 8 bases left between them. This CDR3 is CATSVGGQPQHF. In DNA form, the CDR3 reads TGTGCCACCAGCGTGGGGGGTCAGCCCCAGCATTTT.

This clone was detected only a few times. The chain employs TRBV18 and TRBJ1-2; 10 nucleotides match TRBD1. Unmatched junction bases numbered 12, after V lost 4 bases and J lost 7 bases. The CDR3 loop spans 16 amino acids. In germline, CDR1 is KGHSH, CDR2 LQKENI. The DNA for the CDR3 is TGTGCCAGCTCACAATCCTCGGACAGGGGGTTCGTTGGCTACACCTTC. It encodes CASSQSSDRGFVGYTF.

The chain couples TRBV4-1 to TRBJ2-7, with 11 bases matching TRBD2. The CDR3 length is 15 residues. Germline V gene data show CDR1 as MGHRA and CDR2 as YSYEKL. The V segment lost 0 bases and the J segment 5 bases; nucleotides outside the gene matches: 3. The CDR3 nucleotides are TGCGCCAGCAGCCAAGATTCTAGCGGGGGGAACGAGCAGTACTTC. Amino acid sequence: CASSQDSSGGNEQYF.

The V and J genes are TRBV5-1 and TRBJ2-7; maybe TRBD1 (7 bases). The CDR3 has 14 amino acids. The V and J ends lost 3 bases and 3 bases respectively, with 13 bases between them. Germline V lookup: CDR1 SGHRS, CDR2 YFSETQ. The CDR3, as DNA: TGCGCCAGCAGCTGGGCAGGGGGGCTCTACGAGCAGTACTTC. It yields the protein CASSWAGGLYEQYF.

This rearrangement joins TRBV5-4 to TRBJ2-7; tentatively, D is TRBD1 (5 bases). From germline, CDR1 is SGHNT and CDR2 YYREEE (reference sequence). The CDR3 is 12 residues long. The germline V and J ends were trimmed by 1 base and 6 bases, with 8 bases remaining between them. DNA of the CDR3: TGTGCCAGCAGCTTGTTTAGGGGCGAGCAGTACTTC. Translated, it gives CASSLFRGEQYF.

J is TRBJ1-4 and V is TRBV20-1; possible D gene TRBD1, 6 bases. There are 13 residues in the CDR3. Germline CDR1 reads DFQATT; CDR2 reads SNEGSKA (reference sequence). V lost 3 bases and J lost 8, with 13 bases in between. The CDR3 bases are TGCAGTGCTAGTAGCCAGGGGATGGAAAAACTGTTTTTT. This encodes CSASSQGMEKLFF.

Regarding this clone: At one of its ends the junction is not consistent with the germline gene, which may arise from a read error. The rearrangement joins TRBV7-7 to TRBJ1-4; D is possibly TRBD1 (6 bases). Germline lookup yields CDR1 SSHAT and CDR2 FNYEAQ (reference sequence). The CDR3 is made up of 15 amino acids. The CDR3: CASSRRGGTNEKLFF. The CDR3 nucleotides read TGTGCTAGCAGCCGGAGGGGGGGCACTAATGAAAAACTGTTTTTT.

The rearrangement joins TRBV5-5 to TRBJ1-3; D is perhaps TRBD1 (6 bases). Trimming took off 0 bases at V and 4 bases at J, with 14 bases between the two ends. In germline, CDR1 is SGHKS, CDR2 YYEKEE (reference sequence). CDR3 length: 16 residues. CDR3 bases: TGTGCCAGCAGCTTGGCCACCCCGGGACAAGGAAACACCATATATTTT. This gives the protein CASSLATPGQGNTIYF.

V usage is TRBV2 and J usage is TRBJ2-2; 11 nucleotides agree with TRBD2. V gave up 7 bases and J gave up 7 bases; unmatched junction bases: 2. The CDR3 has 13 residues. The germline CDR1 and CDR2 sequences are SNHLY and FYNNEI. CDR3 amino acids: CASTGLAGGELFF. CDR3 DNA sequence: TGTGCCAGCACCGGACTAGCGGGCGGGGAGCTGTTTTTT.

V is TRBV24-1 and J is TRBJ2-5, with 11 bases identical to TRBD1. V was pared by 3 bases and J by 8 bases, with 4 bases of the junction left unmatched. Germline V gene lookup returns CDR1 KGHDR and CDR2 SFDVKD. The CDR3 is 14 residues long. The CDR3 sequence is CATSDPGTGGTQYF. The CDR3 region has the DNA TGTGCCACCAGTGATCCCGGGACAGGGGGAACCCAGTACTTC.

This clone was detected once. The chain employs TRBV2 and TRBJ1-5; D is uncertain. V was clipped by 7 bases and J by 0 bases, with 13 bases between them. Germline CDR1 reads SNHLY; CDR2 reads FYNNEI. The CDR3 has 15 amino acids. In nucleotides, the CDR3 is TGTGCCAGCACAGTGGGCAGATTTAGCAATCAGCCCCAGCATTTT. Translated: CASTVGRFSNQPQHF.